These T cell receptor beta chains were read from a single sample in a study of cytomegalovirus exposure and HLA in healthy donors. Generated by immunoSEQ multiplex PCR, the TCRdb table keeps only in-frame clones and is missing some. This table holds 190,000 or so clones, roughly four fifths found once. What was sequenced was PBMCs. All receptors derive from a woman aged 50 to 60 in good health and CMV-seropositive. CDR3s include the opening cysteine and the closing phenylalanine or tryptophan. A D gene is named only where the DNA matches it firmly. Size values are once, few and many counts, or a class for expanded clones, and some rows have none.

abundance	j_gene	v_gene	d_gene	len	CDR3aa
NA	TRBJ1-5	TRBV15	NA	17	CATSRDGGSYGNQPQHF
NA	TRBJ1-2	TRBV6-5	TRBD1	14	CASREIGQALGYTF
once	TRBJ2-1	TRBV4-3	NA	15	CASSQDRVLSNEQFF
NA	TRBJ1-2	TRBV18	TRBD1	14	CASSLRGDSYGYTF
NA	TRBJ1-2	TRBV6-1	TRBD1	17	CASSGTFGQGLGSGYTF
NA	TRBJ1-1	TRBV2	TRBD1	15	CASSDRDTGGPEAFF
NA	TRBJ2-7	TRBV4-1	NA	14	CASSQDQTAYEQYF
NA	TRBJ1-2	TRBV11-2	TRBD1	15	CASSFGTGGSYGYTF
NA	TRBJ2-5	TRBV11-1	NA	13	CASSITPGQTQYF
NA	TRBJ1-2	TRBV9	TRBD1	15	CASSETGTANYGYTF